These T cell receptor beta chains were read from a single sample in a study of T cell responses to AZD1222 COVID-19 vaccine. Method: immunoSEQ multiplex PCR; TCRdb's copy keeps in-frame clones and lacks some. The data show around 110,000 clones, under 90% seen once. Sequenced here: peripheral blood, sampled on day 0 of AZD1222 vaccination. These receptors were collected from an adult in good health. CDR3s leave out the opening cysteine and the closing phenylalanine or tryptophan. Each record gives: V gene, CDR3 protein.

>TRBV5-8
ASSPTWSSYNEQF
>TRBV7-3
ASSPPGTDTQY
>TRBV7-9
ASSPPVLQGMAGSGYT
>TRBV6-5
ASSYYPRWDYGYT
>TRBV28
ASSFSGGQGNEQF
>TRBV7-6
ASSTPGTGVTEAF
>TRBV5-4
ASSLVGSTQNIQY
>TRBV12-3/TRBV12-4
ASSLGTEYGQY
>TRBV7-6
ASSLSGGYQETQY
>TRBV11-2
ASSQTGLMDGYT
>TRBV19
ASSIRPGEKLF
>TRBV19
ASSMLGGRETQY
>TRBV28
ASSPIRETQY
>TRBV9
ASSVTPVGTEAF
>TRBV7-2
ASSSLTGYGYT
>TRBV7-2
ASSLARGTEAF
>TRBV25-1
ASSEAWGSTYEQY
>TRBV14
ASSPPADLHFPGELF
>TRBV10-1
ASSDGGQQY
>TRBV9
ASSRAPTDSYEQY
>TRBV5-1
ASSLGRWEGRVDEQF
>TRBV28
ASSPWAVNEAF
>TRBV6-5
ASSYSGGLETQY
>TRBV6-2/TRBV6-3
ASSYVILNSPLH
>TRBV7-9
ASSSLWGQGATGELF
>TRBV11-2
ASSFRSRTQETQY
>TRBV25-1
ASSDLNSPNYGYT
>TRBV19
ASWGYGYT
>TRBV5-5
ASSLDNRSNQPQH
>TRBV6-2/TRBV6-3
ASSLKQNQPQH
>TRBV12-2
ASRLAPSHWGRGLRPQH
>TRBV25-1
ASSDGQGSYGYT
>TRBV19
ASRWTGGNNQPQH
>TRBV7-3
ASSLGPRNSPLH
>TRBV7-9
ASSPTGASYEQY
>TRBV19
ASSIAGSGGNTIY
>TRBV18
ASSPPGLAGGTYEQY
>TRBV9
ASSPGGAVDTEAF
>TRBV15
ATTPDGRSGELF
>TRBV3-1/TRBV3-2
ASSKGNTNEKLF
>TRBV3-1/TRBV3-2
ASSQEQGLVIQY
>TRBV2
ASGRLNTEAF
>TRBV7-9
ASSPGQQNEKLF
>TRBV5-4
ASSSPAGGLETQY
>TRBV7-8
ASSALLHNEKLF